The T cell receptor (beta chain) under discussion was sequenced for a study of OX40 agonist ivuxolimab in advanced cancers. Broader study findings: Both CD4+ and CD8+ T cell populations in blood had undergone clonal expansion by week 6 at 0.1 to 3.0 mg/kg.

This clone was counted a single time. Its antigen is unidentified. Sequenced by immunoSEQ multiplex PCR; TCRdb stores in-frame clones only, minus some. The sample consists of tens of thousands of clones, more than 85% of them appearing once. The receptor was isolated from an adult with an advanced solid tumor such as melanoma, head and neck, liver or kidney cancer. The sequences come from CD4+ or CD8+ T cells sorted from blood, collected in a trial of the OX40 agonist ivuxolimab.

CDR3 in amino acids: CASSPNRGSYNEQFF. The DNA for the CDR3 is TGTGCCAGCAGTCCAAATCGAGGCTCTTACAATGAGCAGTTCTTC. This chain uses TRBV27 with TRBJ2-1; D ambiguous. Germline V gene lookup returns CDR1 MNHEY and CDR2 SMNVEV (reference sequence). V was trimmed by 5 bases and J by 4 bases, leaving 15 bases between them. The CDR3 has 15 residues.